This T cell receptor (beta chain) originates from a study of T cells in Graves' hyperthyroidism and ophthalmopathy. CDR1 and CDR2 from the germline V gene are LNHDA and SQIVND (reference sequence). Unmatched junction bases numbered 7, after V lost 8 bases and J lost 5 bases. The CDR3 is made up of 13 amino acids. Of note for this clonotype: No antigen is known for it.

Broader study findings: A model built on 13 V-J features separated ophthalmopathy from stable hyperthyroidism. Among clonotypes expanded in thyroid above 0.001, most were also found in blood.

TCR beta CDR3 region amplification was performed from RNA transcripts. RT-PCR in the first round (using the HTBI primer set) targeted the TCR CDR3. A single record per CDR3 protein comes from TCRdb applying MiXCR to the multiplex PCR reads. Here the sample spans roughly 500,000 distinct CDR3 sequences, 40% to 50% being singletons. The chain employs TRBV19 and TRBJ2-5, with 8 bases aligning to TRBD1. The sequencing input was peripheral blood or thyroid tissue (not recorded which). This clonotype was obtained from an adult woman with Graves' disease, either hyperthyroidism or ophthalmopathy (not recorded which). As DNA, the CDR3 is TGTGCCAGTTCGACAGGGGAGGCGGAGACCCAGTACTTC. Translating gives CASSTGEAETQYF.